This TCR beta chain was captured by sequencing in a study of CD8+ T cells in alopecia areata. Study-wide results and caveats: Persistence of many expanded lesional clones was seen in scalp and blood during tofacitinib. Lesional scalp, especially alopecia totalis/universalis, showed higher clonality than normal scalp. Only one nonresponder was present, which leaves the link between baseline CD8+ expansion and response uncertain.

Reverse transcription of extracted RNA yielded cDNA, which provided the sequencing template. Assay: immunoSEQ multiplex PCR; the TCRdb copy retains only in-frame clones and omits some. The sample lists about 170,000 clones; 58% were seen once. Treatment denoted: oral pan-JAK inhibitor, 5-10 mg twice daily. With regard to this clone: Its specificity is not known.

CDR3 length: 16 amino acids. Germline CDR1 ENHRY, CDR2 SYGVKD. Between the trimmed V and J ends, which lost 0 bases and 1 base, there was a span of 12 bases. The sample in question was CD4+ T cells sorted from blood, obtained between weeks 55 and 65, from a patient treated with tofacitinib. The receptor was isolated from a human donor with alopecia areata. The chain links TRBV10-3 to TRBJ1-2; D unresolved. The CDR3, as DNA: TGTGCCATCAGTGAGTCGGTGACTGGGGTTAACTATGGCTACACCTTC. It translates to CAISESVTGVNYGYTF.